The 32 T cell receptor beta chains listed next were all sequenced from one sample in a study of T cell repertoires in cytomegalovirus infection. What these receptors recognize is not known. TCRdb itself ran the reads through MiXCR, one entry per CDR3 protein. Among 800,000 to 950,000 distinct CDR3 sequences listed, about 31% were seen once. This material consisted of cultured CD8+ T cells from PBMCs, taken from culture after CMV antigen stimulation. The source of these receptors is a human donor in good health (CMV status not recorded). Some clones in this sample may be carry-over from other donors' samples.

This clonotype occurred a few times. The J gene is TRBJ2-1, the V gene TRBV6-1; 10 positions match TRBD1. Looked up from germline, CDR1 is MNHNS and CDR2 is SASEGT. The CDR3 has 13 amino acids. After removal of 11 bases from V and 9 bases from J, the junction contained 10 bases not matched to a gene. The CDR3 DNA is TGTGCCGCTACCGGGACAGGGGTTGGTGAGCAGTTCTTC. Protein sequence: CAATGTGVGEQFF.

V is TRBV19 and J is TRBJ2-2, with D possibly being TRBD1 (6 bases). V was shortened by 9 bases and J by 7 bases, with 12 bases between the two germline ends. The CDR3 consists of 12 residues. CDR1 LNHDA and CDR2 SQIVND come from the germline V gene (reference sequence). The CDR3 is CASPGVSGELFF. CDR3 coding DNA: TGTGCCAGCCCAGGGGTGAGCGGGGAGCTGTTTTTT.

CDR3 bases: TGTGCCAGCAGCGTATTTCGAGGGAGTGAGCAGTTCTTC. It is translated as CASSVFRGSEQFF. The chain combines TRBV7-9 with TRBJ2-1; perhaps TRBD2 as D (5 bases). Trimming removed 5 bases from V and 9 bases from J, with 14 bases in between. The V gene's germline CDR1 is SEHNR and CDR2 FQNEAQ (reference sequence). The CDR3 extends over 13 amino acids.

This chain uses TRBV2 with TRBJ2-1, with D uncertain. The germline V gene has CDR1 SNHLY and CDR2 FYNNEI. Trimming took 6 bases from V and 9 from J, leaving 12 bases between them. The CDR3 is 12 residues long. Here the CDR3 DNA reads TGTGCCAGCAGCCCCAGACTGATTGAGCAGTTCTTC. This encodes CASSPRLIEQFF. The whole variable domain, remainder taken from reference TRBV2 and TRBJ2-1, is EPEVTQTPSHQVTQMGQEVILRCVPISNHLYFYWYRQILGQKVEFLVSFYNNEISEKSEIFDDQFSVERPDGSNFTLKIRSTKLEDSAMYFCASSPRLIEQFFGPGTRLTVL.

DNA of the CDR3: TGCAGTGCTAGGGGCAGTCTCAACTATGGCTACACCTTC. Protein sequence: CSARGSLNYGYTF. The chain carries TRBV20-1 and TRBJ1-2, with D unclear. Trimming stripped 3 bases from V and 2 bases from J, with 10 bases between. Looked up from germline, CDR1 is DFQATT and CDR2 is SNEGSKA (reference sequence). The CDR3 consists of 13 residues.

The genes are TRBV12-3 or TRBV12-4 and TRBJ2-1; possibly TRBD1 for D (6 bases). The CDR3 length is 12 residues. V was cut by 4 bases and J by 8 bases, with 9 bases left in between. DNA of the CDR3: TGTGCCAGCAGTTCGGACAGCTATGAGCAGTTCTTC. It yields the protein CASSSDSYEQFF.

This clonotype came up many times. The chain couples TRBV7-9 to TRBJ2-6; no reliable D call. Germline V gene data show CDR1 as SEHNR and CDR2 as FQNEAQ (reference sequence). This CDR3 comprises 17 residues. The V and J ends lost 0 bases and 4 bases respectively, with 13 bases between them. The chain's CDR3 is CASSLALGPEGANVLTF. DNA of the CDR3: TGTGCCAGCAGCTTAGCGCTGGGCCCGGAGGGGGCCAACGTCCTGACTTTC.

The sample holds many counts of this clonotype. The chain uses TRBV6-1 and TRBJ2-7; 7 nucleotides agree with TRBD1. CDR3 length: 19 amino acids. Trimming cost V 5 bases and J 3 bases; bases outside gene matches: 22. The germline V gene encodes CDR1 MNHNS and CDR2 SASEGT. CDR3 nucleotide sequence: TGTGCCAGCAGTCCGTCGGGACAGTGGTTAGTGCTCAGCTTCTACGAGCAGTACGTC. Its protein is CASSPSGQWLVLSFYEQYV.

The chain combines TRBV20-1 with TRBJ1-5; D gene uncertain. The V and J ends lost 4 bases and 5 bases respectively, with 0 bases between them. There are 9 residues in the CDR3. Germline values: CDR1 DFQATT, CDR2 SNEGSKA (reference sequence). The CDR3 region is CSANQPQHF. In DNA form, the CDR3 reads TGCAGTGCTAATCAGCCCCAGCATTTT.

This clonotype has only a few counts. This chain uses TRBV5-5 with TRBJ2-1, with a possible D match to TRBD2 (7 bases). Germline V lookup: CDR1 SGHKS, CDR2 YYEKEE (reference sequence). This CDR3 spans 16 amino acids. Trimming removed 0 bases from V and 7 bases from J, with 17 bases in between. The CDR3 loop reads CASSLEGGMGLNEQFF. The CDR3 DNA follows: TGTGCCAGCAGCTTGGAGGGGGGGATGGGCTTAAATGAGCAGTTCTTC.

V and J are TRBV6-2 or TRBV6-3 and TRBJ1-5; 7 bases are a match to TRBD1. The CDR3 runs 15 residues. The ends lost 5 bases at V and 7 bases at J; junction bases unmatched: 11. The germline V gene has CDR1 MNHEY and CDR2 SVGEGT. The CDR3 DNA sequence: TGTGCCAGCAGTGGGGACAGCGAGGGGCGACAGCCCCAGCATTTT. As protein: CASSGDSEGRQPQHF.

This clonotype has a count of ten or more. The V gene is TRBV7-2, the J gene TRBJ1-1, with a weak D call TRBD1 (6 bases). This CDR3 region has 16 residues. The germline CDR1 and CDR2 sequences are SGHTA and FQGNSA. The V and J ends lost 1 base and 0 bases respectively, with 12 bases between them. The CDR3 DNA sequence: TGTGCCAGCAGCTTAGTTACAGGGCATTTGAACACTGAAGCTTTCTTT. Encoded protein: CASSLVTGHLNTEAFF.

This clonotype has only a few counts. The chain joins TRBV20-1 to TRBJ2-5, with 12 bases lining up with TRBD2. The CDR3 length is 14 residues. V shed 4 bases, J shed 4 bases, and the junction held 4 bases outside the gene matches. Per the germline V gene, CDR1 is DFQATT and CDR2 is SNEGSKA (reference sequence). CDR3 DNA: TGCAGTGCTACTCTACTAGCGGGGGGAGAGACCCAGTACTTC. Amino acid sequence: CSATLLAGGETQYF.

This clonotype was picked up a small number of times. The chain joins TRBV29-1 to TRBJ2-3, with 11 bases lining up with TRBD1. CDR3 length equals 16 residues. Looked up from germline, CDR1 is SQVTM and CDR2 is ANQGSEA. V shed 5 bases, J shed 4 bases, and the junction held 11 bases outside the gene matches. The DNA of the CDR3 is TGCAGCGTTCATAGATCGGACAGGGGGCTTGCAGATACGCAGTATTTT. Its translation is CSVHRSDRGLADTQYF.

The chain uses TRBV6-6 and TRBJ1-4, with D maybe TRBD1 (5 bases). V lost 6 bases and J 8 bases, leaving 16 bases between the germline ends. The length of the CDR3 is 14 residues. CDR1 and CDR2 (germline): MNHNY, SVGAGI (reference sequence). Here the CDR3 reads CASSLGTRLEKLFF. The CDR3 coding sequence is TGTGCCAGCAGCCTGGGGACTAGGTTGGAAAAACTGTTTTTT.

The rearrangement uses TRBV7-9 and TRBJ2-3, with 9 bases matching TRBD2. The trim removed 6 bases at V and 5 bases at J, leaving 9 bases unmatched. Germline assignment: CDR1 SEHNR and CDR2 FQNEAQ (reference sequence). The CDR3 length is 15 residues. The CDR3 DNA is TGTGCCAGCAGGACGATAGCGGGAGTGGAAGATACGCAGTATTTT. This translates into CASRTIAGVEDTQYF. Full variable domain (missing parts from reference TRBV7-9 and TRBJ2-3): DTGVSQNPRHKITKRGQNVTFRCDPISEHNRLYWYRQTLGQGPEFLTYFQNEAQLEKSRLLSDRFSAERPKGSFSTLEIQRTEQGDSAMYLCASRTIAGVEDTQYFGPGTRLTVL.

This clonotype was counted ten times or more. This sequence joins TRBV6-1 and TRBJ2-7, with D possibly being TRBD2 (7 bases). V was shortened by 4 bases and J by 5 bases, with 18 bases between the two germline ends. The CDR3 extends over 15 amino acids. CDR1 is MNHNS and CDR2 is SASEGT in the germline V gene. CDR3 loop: CASSVGTGGRDEQYF. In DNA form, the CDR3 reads TGTGCCAGCAGTGTCGGTACGGGGGGCCGGGACGAGCAGTACTTC.

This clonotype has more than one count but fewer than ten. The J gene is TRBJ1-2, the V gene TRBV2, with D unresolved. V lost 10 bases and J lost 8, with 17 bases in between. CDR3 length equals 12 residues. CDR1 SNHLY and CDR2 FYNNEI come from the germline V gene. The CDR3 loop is CANPRRLLGYTF. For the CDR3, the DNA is TGTGCCAACCCCAGGCGACTTCTAGGCTACACCTTC.

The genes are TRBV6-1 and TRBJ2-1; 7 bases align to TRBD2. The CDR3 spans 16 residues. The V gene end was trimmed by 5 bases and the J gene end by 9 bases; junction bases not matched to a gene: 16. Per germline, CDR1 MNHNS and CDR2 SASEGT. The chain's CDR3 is CASSPETSSTFFEQFF. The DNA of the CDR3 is TGTGCCAGCAGTCCTGAGACTAGCAGCACCTTTTTTGAGCAGTTCTTC.

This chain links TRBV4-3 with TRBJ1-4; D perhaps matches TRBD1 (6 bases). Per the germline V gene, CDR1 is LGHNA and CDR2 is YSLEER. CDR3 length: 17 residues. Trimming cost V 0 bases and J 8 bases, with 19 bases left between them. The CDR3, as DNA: TGCGCCAGCAGCCAAGATCCCTTCGGGGGGCCTGGGGAAAAACTGTTTTTT. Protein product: CASSQDPFGGPGEKLFF.

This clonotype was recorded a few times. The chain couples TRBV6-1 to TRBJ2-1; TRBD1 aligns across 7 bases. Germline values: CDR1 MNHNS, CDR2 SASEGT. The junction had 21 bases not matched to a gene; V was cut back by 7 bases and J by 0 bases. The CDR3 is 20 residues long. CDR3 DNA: TGTGCCAGCACCGCGAGAGAGGGGGCAGGGTGGCCGAGCTCCTACAATGAGCAGTTCTTC. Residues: CASTAREGAGWPSSYNEQFF.

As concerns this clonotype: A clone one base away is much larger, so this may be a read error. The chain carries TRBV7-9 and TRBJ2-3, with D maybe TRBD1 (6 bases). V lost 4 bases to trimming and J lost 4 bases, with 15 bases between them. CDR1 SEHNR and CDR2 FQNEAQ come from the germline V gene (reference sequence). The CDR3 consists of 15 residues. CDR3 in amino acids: CASSYLDRYPDTQYF. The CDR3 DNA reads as TGTGCCAGCAGCTACCTAGACAGGTATCCAGATACGCAGTATTTT.

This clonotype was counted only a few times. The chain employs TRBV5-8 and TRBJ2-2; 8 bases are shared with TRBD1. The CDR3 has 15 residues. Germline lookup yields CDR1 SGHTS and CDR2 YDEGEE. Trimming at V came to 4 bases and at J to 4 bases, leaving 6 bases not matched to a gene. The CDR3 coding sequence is TGTGCCAGCAGCCTCCGGGACAGGTCCACCGGGGAGCTGTTTTTT. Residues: CASSLRDRSTGELFF. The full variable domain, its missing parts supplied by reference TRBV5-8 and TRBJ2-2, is EAGVTQSPTHLIKTRGQQATLRCSPISGHTSVYWYQQALGLGLQFLLWYDEGEERNRGNFPPRFSGRQFPNYSSELNVNALELEDSALYLCASSLRDRSTGELFFGEGSRLTVL.

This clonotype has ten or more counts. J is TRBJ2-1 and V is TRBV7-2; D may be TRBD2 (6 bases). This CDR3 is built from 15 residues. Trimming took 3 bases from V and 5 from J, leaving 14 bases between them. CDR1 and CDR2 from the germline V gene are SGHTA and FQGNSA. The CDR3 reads CASSFGGLGHNEQFF. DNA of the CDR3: TGTGCCAGCAGCTTCGGGGGATTGGGGCACAATGAGCAGTTCTTC.

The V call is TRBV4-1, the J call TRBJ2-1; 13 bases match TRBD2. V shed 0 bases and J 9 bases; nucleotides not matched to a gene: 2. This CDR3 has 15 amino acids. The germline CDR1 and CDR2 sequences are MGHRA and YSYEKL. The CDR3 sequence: CASSQDRTSGSEQFF. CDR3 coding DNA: TGCGCCAGCAGCCAAGACAGGACTAGCGGGAGTGAGCAGTTCTTC.

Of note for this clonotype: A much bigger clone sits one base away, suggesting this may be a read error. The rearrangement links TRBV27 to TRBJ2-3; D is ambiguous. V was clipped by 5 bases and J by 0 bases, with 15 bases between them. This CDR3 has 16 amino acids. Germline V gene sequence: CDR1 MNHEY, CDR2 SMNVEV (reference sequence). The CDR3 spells CASSPLVGLSTDTQYF. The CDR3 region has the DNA TGTGCCAGCAGTCCTCTAGTGGGCCTTAGCACAGATACGCAGTATTTT.

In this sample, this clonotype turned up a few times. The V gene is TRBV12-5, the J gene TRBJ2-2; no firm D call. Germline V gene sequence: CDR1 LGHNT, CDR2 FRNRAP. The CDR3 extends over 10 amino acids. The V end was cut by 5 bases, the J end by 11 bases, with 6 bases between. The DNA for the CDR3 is TGTGCTAGTGGTGCACCTGAGCTGTTTTTT. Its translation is CASGAPELFF. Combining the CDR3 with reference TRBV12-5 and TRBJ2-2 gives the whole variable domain DARVTQTPRHKVTEMGQEVTMRCQPILGHNTVFWYRQTMMQGLELLAYFRNRAPLDDSGMPKDRFSAEMPDATLATLKIQPSEPRDSAVYFCASGAPELFFGEGSRLTVL.

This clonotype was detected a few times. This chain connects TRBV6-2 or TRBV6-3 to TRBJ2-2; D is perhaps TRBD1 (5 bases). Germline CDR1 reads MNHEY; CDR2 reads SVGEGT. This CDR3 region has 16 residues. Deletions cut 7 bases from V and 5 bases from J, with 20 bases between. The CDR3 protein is CASTQGWDAVTGELFF. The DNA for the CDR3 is TGTGCCAGCACCCAGGGTTGGGATGCGGTGACCGGGGAGCTGTTTTTT.

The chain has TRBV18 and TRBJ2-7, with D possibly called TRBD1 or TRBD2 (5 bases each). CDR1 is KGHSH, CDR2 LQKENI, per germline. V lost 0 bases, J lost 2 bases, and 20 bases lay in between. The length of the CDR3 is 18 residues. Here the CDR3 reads CASSPPQTEYARAYEQYF. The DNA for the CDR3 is TGTGCCAGCTCACCACCCCAGACAGAGTACGCGCGGGCCTACGAGCAGTACTTC.

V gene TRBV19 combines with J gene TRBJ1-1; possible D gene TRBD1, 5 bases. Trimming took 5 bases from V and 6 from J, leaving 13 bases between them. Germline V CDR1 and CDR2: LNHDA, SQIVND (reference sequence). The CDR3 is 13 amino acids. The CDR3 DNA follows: TGTGCCAGTAGTTTCGGGACCTCACCTGAAGCTTTCTTT. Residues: CASSFGTSPEAFF.

CDR3 protein: CASSPSPTGVGYTF. The CDR3 region has the DNA TGTGCCAGCAGTCCTTCACCTACAGGGGTCGGCTACACCTTC. The V call is TRBV28, the J call TRBJ1-2, with 7 positions matching TRBD1. This CDR3 region has 14 residues. Germline values: CDR1 MDHEN, CDR2 SYDVKM. With V trimmed by 5 bases and J by 8 bases, 11 bases remained unmatched.

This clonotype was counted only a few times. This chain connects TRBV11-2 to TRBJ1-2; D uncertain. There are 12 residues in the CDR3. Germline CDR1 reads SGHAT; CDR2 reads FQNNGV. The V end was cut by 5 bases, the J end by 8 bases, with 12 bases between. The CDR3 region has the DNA TGTGCCAGCAGCCCGAGTACCCCCGGCTACACCTTC. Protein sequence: CASSPSTPGYTF.